The T cell receptor (beta chain) described here comes from a study of T cell repertoires in cytomegalovirus infection. On the study more broadly: Signatures in public TCR beta sequences pointed to both CMV infection and matching HLA type. Study-wide results and limits: HLA-C-restricted CMV-specific TCR beta clonotypes prevailed in the ex vivo response. CMV carriers with the relevant HLA were identified by cumulative public TCR beta family frequency.

TCRdb passed the reads through MiXCR, listing each CDR3 protein once. Of roughly 230,000 distinct CDR3 sequences in the sample, roughly an eighth were seen once. In its sample, this clonotype was seen a few times. What it binds is unknown. Trimming cost V 4 bases and J 0 bases; bases outside gene matches: 6. Germline V gene sequence: CDR1 SQVTM, CDR2 ANQGSEA. This CDR3 is built from 15 residues. The rearrangement links TRBV29-1 to TRBJ2-3; 8 nucleotides line up with TRBD1. What was sequenced was PBMCs. The clonotype originates from a human donor in good health (CMV status not recorded). Some clones in this sample may be carry-over from other donors' samples. CDR3 sequence: CSVGETGASTDTQYF. The CDR3 DNA sequence: TGCAGCGTTGGGGAGACAGGGGCGAGCACAGATACGCAGTATTTT.